This T cell receptor (beta chain) came from a study of molecular identifiers for immune sequencing clone quantification. Each CDR3 protein gets one entry after TCRdb re-called the PCR reads with MiXCR. The sample carries nearly 650,000 distinct CDR3 sequences, 25% recorded once. This clonotype was seen only a few times. The sample consisted of naive CD8+ T cells from blood, with Jurkat cell RNA spiked in. Subset described: FACS-sorted CD8+CD4-CCR7+CD45RA+ naive T cells. The sequence was obtained from a human donor in good health. Some libraries in this study had Jurkat cell RNA spiked in.

The CDR3 coding sequence is TGCGCCAGCAGTGACGGGACAACGTACCAAGAGACCCAGTACTTC. It yields the protein CASSDGTTYQETQYF. This chain links TRBV10-2 with TRBJ2-5, with a possible D match to TRBD1 (6 bases). The CDR3 runs 15 residues. Trimming left V 3 bases short and J 0 bases short, with 11 bases between. Germline-derived CDR1 and CDR2 are WSHSY and SAAADI.